The present entry profiles one TCR beta chain with its context. PCR was performed using 60 Vbeta and 13 Jbeta primers. Using immunoSEQ multiplex PCR, the repertoire was profiled, and TCRdb retains in-frame clones only, with some absent. Across 60,000 to 90,000 clones, the top ten clones capture 4.5% to 5% of the sample. The data derive from a study of cytomegalovirus exposure and HLA in healthy donors. About the research overall: Ancestry clustering placed about four fifths of approximately 420 genotyped donors in the Caucasian-associated cluster.

Germline loops: CDR1 MNHEY, CDR2 SMNVEV (reference sequence). V shed 6 bases, J shed 6 bases, and the junction held 8 bases outside the gene matches. The CDR3 length is 14 residues. Material for sequencing was PBMCs. This clonotype originated in a woman aged 35 to 49 in good health and CMV-seropositive. J is TRBJ1-5 and V is TRBV27, with TRBD1 identical over 7 bases. The DNA for the CDR3 is TGTGCCAGCAGACAACAGGGGTTCGGTCAGCCCCAGCATTTT. This encodes CASRQQGFGQPQHF.